The 19 T cell receptor beta chains in this list originate from one sample, sequenced in a study of beta chain features in type 1 diabetes. General study points: Type 1 diabetes patients showed a moderate but significant shortening of TCRB CDR3s in all four CD4+ subsets.

Their antigens remain unidentified. The entirety of the isolated RNA underwent reverse transcription, so expressed TCRB transcripts were sequenced. Measured with immunoSEQ multiplex PCR; TCRdb has only the in-frame clones, and not every one. The table lists roughly 140,000 clones, 10% of them singletons. The sequencing sample was made of central memory CD4+ T cells from blood. Receptors were obtained from a man younger than 45 with type 1 diabetes.

Concerning this clone itself: The junction departs from germline at one end; a sequencing error may be responsible. The chain has TRBV5-1 and TRBJ2-7, with 12 nucleotides matching TRBD1. CDR1 is SGHRS and CDR2 is YFSETQ in the germline V gene. CDR3 size: 14 residues. The CDR3 reads CASSTGTGGLDLLF. The CDR3 coding sequence is TGCGCCAGCAGCACCGGGACAGGGGGCTTAGACCTTCTCTTC.

This rearrangement joins TRBV6-6 to TRBJ1-1, with TRBD1 identical over 9 bases. CDR3 length: 15 residues. V shed 6 bases, J shed 5 bases, and the junction held 10 bases outside the gene matches. Germline CDR1 is MNHNY and CDR2 is SVGAGI (reference sequence). CDR3 DNA: TGTGCCAGCAGGGACCCACAGGGGGCGAGAACTGAAGCTTTCTTT. The encoded protein is CASRDPQGARTEAFF.

This clone was seen a handful of times. V is TRBV7-6 and J is TRBJ2-1; 8 bases are shared with TRBD2. Germline CDR1 reads SGHVS; CDR2 reads FNYEAQ. J lost 6 bases, V lost 1 base, and 5 bases had no gene match. CDR3 length: 15 amino acids. The CDR3 protein is CASSLVGGRSNEQFF. The CDR3 DNA follows: TGTGCCAGCAGCTTAGTAGGCGGGAGGTCCAATGAGCAGTTCTTC.

The V and J genes are TRBV30 and TRBJ2-5; 7 nucleotides agree with TRBD2. V lost 1 base and J lost 5; bases outside the gene matches: 13. The CDR3 has 16 amino acids. Germline CDR1 reads GTSNPN; CDR2 reads SVGIG (reference sequence). The CDR3: CAWSGGGTGYLETQYF. The CDR3 region has the DNA TGTGCCTGGAGTGGGGGAGGGACGGGGTATTTGGAGACCCAGTACTTC.

This rearrangement joins TRBV19 to TRBJ2-5; the match to TRBD2 covers 15 bases. This CDR3 comprises 16 residues. Germline lookup yields CDR1 LNHDA and CDR2 SQIVND (reference sequence). The V gene end was trimmed by 6 bases and the J gene end by 1 base; junction bases not matched to a gene: 3. The CDR3, as DNA: TGTGCCAGTAGAAAGGGACTAGCGGGAGGCCAAGAGACCCAGTACTTC. Translated: CASRKGLAGGQETQYF.

The chain links TRBV18 to TRBJ1-3, with TRBD1 matching 9 bases. Germline CDR1 and CDR2: KGHSH and LQKENI. The CDR3 totals 17 residues. Trimming cost V 1 base and J 2 bases; bases outside gene matches: 6. CDR3 protein: CASSPQRTGDTGNTIYF. CDR3 sequence (DNA): TGTGCCAGCTCACCACAGAGGACAGGGGATACTGGAAACACCATATATTTT.

This clone was observed a few times. V is TRBV28 and J is TRBJ2-6, with 12 bases identical to TRBD2. Per germline, CDR1 MDHEN and CDR2 SYDVKM. The CDR3 loop spans 20 amino acids. J gave up 2 bases and V 1 base, and 9 bases lay outside the gene matches. The CDR3: CASSLLVSLAGGAGANVLTF. The CDR3 region has the DNA TGTGCCAGCAGTTTATTGGTTTCACTAGCGGGAGGTGCTGGGGCCAACGTCCTGACTTTC. The whole variable domain, filled in from reference TRBV28 and TRBJ2-6, reads DVKVTQSSRYLVKRTGEKVFLECVQDMDHENMFWYRQDPGLGLRLIYFSYDVKMKEKGDIPEGYSVSREKKERFSLILESASTNQTSMYLCASSLLVSLAGGAGANVLTFGAGSRLTVL.

The rearrangement uses TRBV28 and TRBJ2-7; 7 nucleotides match TRBD2. The J segment lost 0 bases and the V segment lost 4 bases, leaving 3 bases of the junction unmatched. CDR1 is MDHEN, CDR2 SYDVKM, per germline. The CDR3 spans 14 residues. In DNA form, the CDR3 reads TGTGCCAGCAGTTGGGCTAGCGGCTCCTACGAGCAGTACTTC. Residues: CASSWASGSYEQYF.

The chain combines TRBV7-6 with TRBJ2-1, with 10 bases fitting TRBD2. Germline loops: CDR1 SGHVS, CDR2 FNYEAQ. V was clipped by 2 bases and J by 6 bases; unmatched bases: 13. The CDR3 has 18 residues. CDR3 DNA sequence: TGTGCCAGCAGCTTAAGGGCTAGCGGGAGTGGGGTCCCCAATGAGCAGTTCTTC. It codes for CASSLRASGSGVPNEQFF.

The chain joins TRBV5-1 to TRBJ1-4; TRBD1 matches 7 bases. The CDR3 totals 16 residues. Per the germline V gene, CDR1 is SGHRS and CDR2 is YFSETQ. The V and J ends lost 2 bases and 7 bases, in that order; junction bases with no gene match: 11. The CDR3 DNA reads TGCGCCAGCAGCTTAAAGGGACAGTTTGGGAGTGAAAAACTGTTTTTT. Protein: CASSLKGQFGSEKLFF.

This clone was found a few times. The J gene is TRBJ2-1, the V gene TRBV5-1, with TRBD2 matching 9 bases. V gave up 3 bases and J gave up 5 bases; unmatched junction bases: 6. The CDR3 runs 15 residues. Germline loops: CDR1 SGHRS, CDR2 YFSETQ. The CDR3 bases are TGCGCCAGCAGCTCCACCGGGACTAGCAACAATGAGCAGTTCTTC. It translates to CASSSTGTSNNEQFF.

The sample holds a few counts of this clone. This chain joins TRBV10-3 and TRBJ1-5; the D gene is possibly TRBD1 (5 bases). CDR1 is ENHRY, CDR2 SYGVKD, per germline. V lost 4 bases, J lost 0 bases, and 13 bases lay in between. This CDR3 contains 16 residues. CDR3: CAISVEGRYSNQPQHF. CDR3 nucleotides: TGTGCCATCAGTGTGGAGGGACGGTATAGCAATCAGCCCCAGCATTTT.

The chain is built from TRBV7-2 and TRBJ1-1; D gene unclear. Trimming left V 5 bases short and J 6 bases short, with 10 bases between. From germline, CDR1 is SGHTA and CDR2 FQGNSA. The CDR3 extends over 12 amino acids. The CDR3 DNA reads TGTGCCAGCAGCGGAAACAGAGCTGAAGCTTTCTTT. Translating gives CASSGNRAEAFF.

The rearrangement joins TRBV5-1 to TRBJ2-3, with a tentative D call TRBD2 (6 bases). V lost 3 bases, J lost 2 bases, and 16 bases lay in between. CDR3 length: 16 amino acids. The germline V gene encodes CDR1 SGHRS and CDR2 YFSETQ. The CDR3: CASSSGDSWITDTQYF. The CDR3 region has the DNA TGCGCCAGCAGCTCGGGGGACTCCTGGATCACAGATACGCAGTATTTT.

This clone was counted only a few times. The CDR3 here is CASSPRQGAGNRNTEAFF. CDR3 coding DNA: TGTGCCAGCTCACCCCGGCAGGGGGCAGGGAATCGGAACACTGAAGCTTTCTTT. The chain has TRBV18 and TRBJ1-1, with TRBD1 matching 8 bases. The CDR3 is made up of 18 amino acids. Trimming removed 3 bases from V and 1 base from J; junction bases left unmatched: 13. Germline V CDR1 and CDR2: KGHSH, LQKENI.

V gene TRBV7-6 combines with J gene TRBJ1-1; D is ambiguous. The V and J ends lost 3 bases and 1 base respectively, with 6 bases between them. CDR3 length equals 13 residues. CDR1 and CDR2 from the germline V gene are SGHVS and FNYEAQ. This CDR3 reads CASSLSGNTEAFF. The CDR3 nucleotides read TGTGCCAGCAGCTTGAGTGGGAACACTGAAGCTTTCTTT.

The CDR3 region is CARGGAGYNEQFF. In nucleotides, the CDR3 is TGTGCCAGGGGGGGGGCTGGATACAATGAGCAGTTCTTC. The chain employs TRBV2 and TRBJ2-1; TRBD2 might be the D (7 bases). The CDR3 runs 13 residues. V gave up 9 bases and J gave up 4 bases, with 13 bases separating them. CDR1 is SNHLY, CDR2 FYNNEI, per germline.

This clone showed up just a few times. The chain couples TRBV27 to TRBJ2-5; 11 bases line up with TRBD2. The CDR3 has 16 amino acids. Germline V CDR1 and CDR2: MNHEY, SMNVEV (reference sequence). The V segment lost 0 bases and the J segment 4 bases; nucleotides outside the gene matches: 4. Here the CDR3 reads CASSLSSGRGRETQYF. CDR3 coding DNA: TGTGCCAGCAGTTTATCTAGCGGGAGGGGTCGAGAGACCCAGTACTTC.

This clone occurred once. The DNA of the CDR3 is TGCGCCAGCAGCTTTGACAGGGGAACGGCTTTCTTT. It codes for CASSFDRGTAFF. The rearrangement links TRBV5-1 to TRBJ1-1; 8 nucleotides line up with TRBD1. The CDR3 spans 12 residues. CDR1 is SGHRS, CDR2 YFSETQ, per germline. The V gene end was trimmed by 2 bases and the J gene end by 11 bases; junction bases not matched to a gene: 5.